These T cell receptor beta chains were read from a single sample in a study of T-cell reconstitution after alpha-beta-depleted transplantation in children. TCRdb re-called the PCR reads with MiXCR, one entry per CDR3 protein. The data contain some 240,000 distinct CDR3 sequences, approximately 12% of them seen just once; the ten biggest clones take up around 2.8%. Material: PBMCs from the stem cell graft donor, obtained from the stem cell graft. All receptors come from a human donor who donated a stem cell graft to a child with acute lymphoblastic leukemia. Both conserved end residues are part of each CDR3.

V	J	CDR3
TRBV6-5	TRBJ1-2	CASRTTSTGANYGYTF
TRBV12-3/TRBV12-4	TRBJ2-7	CASSLALFPQPYEQYF
TRBV9	TRBJ2-3	CASSKSPGGTQYF
TRBV5-1	TRBJ2-5	CASSVTGVGETQYF
TRBV20-1	TRBJ2-3	CSARDPQRANTDTQYF
TRBV9	TRBJ1-1	CASSARGKNTEAFF
TRBV20-1	TRBJ2-1	CSARPILARSYNEQFF
TRBV9	TRBJ2-7	CASSVRWGSYEQYF
TRBV4-3	TRBJ2-2	CASSQDRLPGELFF
TRBV10-3	TRBJ2-3	CAITGTGGPDTQYF
TRBV7-2	TRBJ2-5	CASSSGRSWAQYF
TRBV27	TRBJ2-7	CASKSAGATYEQYF
TRBV29-1	TRBJ1-5	CSVLHSTNQPQHF
TRBV21-1	TRBJ2-7	CASSTNGLYEQYF
TRBV27	TRBJ2-7	CASSQGLAGGEQYF
TRBV5-5	TRBJ1-6	CASSRGHNSPLHF
TRBV27	TRBJ2-1	CASSLGTATYNEQFF
TRBV29-1	TRBJ2-5	CSARTDQETQYF
TRBV12-3/TRBV12-4	TRBJ2-7	CASSFVQGPSEQYF
TRBV27	TRBJ2-7	CASSPSSTGAGYEQYF
TRBV6-1	TRBJ2-1	CASKSGGTYNEQFF
TRBV20-1	TRBJ1-6	CSARGNNSPLHF
TRBV5-6	TRBJ2-7	CASSKTATYEQYF
TRBV12-3/TRBV12-4	TRBJ1-5	CASRFREGGNQPQHF
TRBV7-9	TRBJ2-5	CASSLVGATQYF
TRBV29-1	TRBJ2-1	CSVYRDNEQFF
TRBV5-1	TRBJ2-3	CASRRTSGAEQTSTDTQYF
TRBV18	TRBJ2-7	CASSPFTSGDTYEQYF
TRBV14	TRBJ1-6	CASSQPGGNSPLHF
TRBV9	TRBJ1-4	CASRAAGTANEKLFF
TRBV7-2	TRBJ1-6	CASSLVGIVDSPLHF
TRBV18	TRBJ2-7	CASSPAGIMGYEQYF
TRBV11-1	TRBJ2-7	CASTRVHEQYF